The present T cell receptor (beta chain) was sequenced within a study of response to subunit inactivated influenza vaccine. TCRdb reanalysed the RT-PCR reads using MiXCR and keeps one entry per CDR3 protein. The table has about 800,000 distinct CDR3 sequences, around 20% seen once. Study outcomes and limitations: New T cells are recruited in small numbers by each seasonal influenza vaccination, according to the authors' suggestion.

A word on this clonotype: Its matching antigen is unknown.

Germline values: CDR1 SGHAT, CDR2 FQNNGV. The CDR3 is 16 amino acids. Trimming cost V 5 bases and J 5 bases; bases outside gene matches: 12. The V call is TRBV11-2, the J call TRBJ2-7; 10 nucleotides line up with TRBD2. The sequences come from PBMCs from blood, collected less than 6 days after vaccination. The source is a man aged 50-59 years who received an inactivated influenza vaccine. This chain's CDR3 is CASSRNGVAGGHEQYF. DNA of the CDR3: TGTGCCAGCAGCCGTAACGGGGTAGCGGGGGGCCACGAGCAGTACTTC. The whole variable domain, remainder taken from reference TRBV11-2 and TRBJ2-7, is EAGVAQSPRYKIIEKRQSVAFWCNPISGHATLYWYQQILGQGPKLLIQFQNNGVVDDSQLPKDRFSAERLKGVDSTLKIQPAKLEDSAVYLCASSRNGVAGGHEQYFGPGTRLTVT.